The clone carrying this T cell receptor (beta chain) was observed a handful of times. The CDR3 loop spans 15 amino acids. CDR1 ENHRY and CDR2 SYGVKD come from the germline V gene. Deletions cut 4 bases from V and 6 bases from J, with 13 bases between. Surgery without prior neoadjuvant therapy was the treatment of the selected pancreatic ductal adenocarcinoma patients. This record comes from a study of T cells in pancreatic ductal adenocarcinoma. Using immunoSEQ multiplex PCR, the repertoire was profiled, and TCRdb retains in-frame clones only, with some absent. The repertoire holds under 20,000 clones, with roughly 86% as singletons.

The receptor was derived from a human donor with pancreatic ductal adenocarcinoma. The chain links TRBV10-3 to TRBJ1-6, with a possible D match to TRBD1 (5 bases). Sequenced sample: PBMCs. The CDR3, as DNA: TGTGCCATCAGTGTCTCGGGGGACGGTAATTCACCCCTCCACTTT. This translates into CAISVSGDGNSPLHF.